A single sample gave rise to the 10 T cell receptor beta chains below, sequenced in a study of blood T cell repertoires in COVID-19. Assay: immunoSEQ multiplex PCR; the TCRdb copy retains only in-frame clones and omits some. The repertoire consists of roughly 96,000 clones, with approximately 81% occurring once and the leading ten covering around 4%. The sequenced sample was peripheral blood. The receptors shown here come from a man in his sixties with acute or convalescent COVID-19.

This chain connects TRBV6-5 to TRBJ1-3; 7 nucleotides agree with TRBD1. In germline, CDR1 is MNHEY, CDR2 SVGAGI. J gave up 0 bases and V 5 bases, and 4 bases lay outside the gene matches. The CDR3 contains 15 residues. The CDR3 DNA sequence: TGTGCCAGCAGTACCGGGACAGCCTCTGGAAACACCATATATTTT. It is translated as CASSTGTASGNTIYF.

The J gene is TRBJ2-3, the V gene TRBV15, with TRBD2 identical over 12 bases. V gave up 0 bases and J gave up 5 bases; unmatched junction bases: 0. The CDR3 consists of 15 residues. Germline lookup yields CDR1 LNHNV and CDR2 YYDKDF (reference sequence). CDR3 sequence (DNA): TGTGCCACCAGCAGAGAGGGACTAGCGGGAGATACGCAGTATTTT. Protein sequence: CATSREGLAGDTQYF.

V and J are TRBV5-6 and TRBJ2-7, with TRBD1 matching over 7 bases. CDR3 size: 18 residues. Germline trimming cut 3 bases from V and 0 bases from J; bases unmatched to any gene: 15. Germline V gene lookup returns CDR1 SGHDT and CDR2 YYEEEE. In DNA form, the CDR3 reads TGTGCCAGCAGCTCGGGGCTGGGTCGAGGGGGCAACTCCTACGAGCAGTACTTC. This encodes CASSSGLGRGGNSYEQYF.

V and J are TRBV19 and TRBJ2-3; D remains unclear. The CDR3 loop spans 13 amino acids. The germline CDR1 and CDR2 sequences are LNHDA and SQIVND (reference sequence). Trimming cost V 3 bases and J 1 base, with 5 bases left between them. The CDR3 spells CASSIQGTDTQYF. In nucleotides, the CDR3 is TGTGCCAGTAGTATTCAGGGCACAGATACGCAGTATTTT. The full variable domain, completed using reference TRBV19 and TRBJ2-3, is DGGITQSPKYLFRKEGQNVTLSCEQNLNHDAMYWYRQDPGQGLRLIYYSQIVNDFQKGDIAEGYSVSREKKESFPLTVTSAQKNPTAFYLCASSIQGTDTQYFGPGTRLTVL.

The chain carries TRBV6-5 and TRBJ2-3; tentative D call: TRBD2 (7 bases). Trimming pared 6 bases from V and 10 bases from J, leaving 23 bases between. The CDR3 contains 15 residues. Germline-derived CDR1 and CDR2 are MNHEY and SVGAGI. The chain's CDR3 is CASRRVGGQEYAQYF. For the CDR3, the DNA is TGTGCCAGCAGGAGGGTGGGGGGGCAAGAATATGCGCAGTATTTT.

The CDR3 DNA reads TGCAGCGTTGAAAAGGGACTAGTTTTTGAGCAGTTCTTC. Its protein is CSVEKGLVFEQFF. V usage is TRBV29-1 and J usage is TRBJ2-1, with TRBD2 identical over 8 bases. CDR3 length equals 13 residues. V was pared by 2 bases and J by 9 bases, with 6 bases of the junction left unmatched. From germline, CDR1 is SQVTM and CDR2 ANQGSEA.

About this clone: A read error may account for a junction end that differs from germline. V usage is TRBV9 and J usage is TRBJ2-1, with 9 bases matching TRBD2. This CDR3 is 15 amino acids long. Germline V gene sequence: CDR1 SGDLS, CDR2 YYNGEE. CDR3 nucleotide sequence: TGTGCCAGCAGCCCCCAGTTGGCGGGAGGGAAGGGGGTGCTCTTC. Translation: CASSPQLAGGKGVLF.

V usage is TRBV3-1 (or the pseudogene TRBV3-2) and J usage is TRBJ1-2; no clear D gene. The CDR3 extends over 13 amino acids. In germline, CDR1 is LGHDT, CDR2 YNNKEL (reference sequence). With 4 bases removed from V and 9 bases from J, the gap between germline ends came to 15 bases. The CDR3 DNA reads TGTGCCAGCAGCCCCTTGGACGGCGGGAGCTACACCTTC. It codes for CASSPLDGGSYTF.

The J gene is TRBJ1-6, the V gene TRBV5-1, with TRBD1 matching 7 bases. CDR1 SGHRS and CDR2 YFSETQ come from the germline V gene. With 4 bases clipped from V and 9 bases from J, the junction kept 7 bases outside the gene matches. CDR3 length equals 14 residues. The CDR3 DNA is TGCGCCAGCAGCGACGGGACAGTGACTTCACCCCTCCACTTT. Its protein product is CASSDGTVTSPLHF.

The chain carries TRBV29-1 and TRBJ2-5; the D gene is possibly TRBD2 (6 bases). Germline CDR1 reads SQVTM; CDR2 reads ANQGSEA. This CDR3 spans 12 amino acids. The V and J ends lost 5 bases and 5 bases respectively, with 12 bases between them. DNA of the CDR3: TGCAGCGTTCCCAGTGGGGGGGAGACCCAGTACTTC. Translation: CSVPSGGETQYF. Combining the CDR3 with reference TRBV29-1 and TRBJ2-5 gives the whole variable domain SAVISQKPSRDICQRGTSLTIQCQVDSQVTMMFWYRQQPGQSLTLIATANQGSEATYESGFVIDKFPISRPNLTFSTLTVSNMSPEDSSIYLCSVPSGGETQYFGPGTRLLVL.